The following is a TCR beta chain sequence with its context. The source of the sample is a study of PD-L1 blockade in urothelial cancer. Study context: Blood gave a median approximately 150,000 T cells.

PCRs each included synthetic TCR analog templates spiked in. Here immunoSEQ multiplex PCR was the method, and the copy in TCRdb shows in-frame clones only, minus some. This sample has over 50,000 clones, with 86% found just once. Germline V CDR1 and CDR2: MDHEN, SYDVKM. V gave up 2 bases and J gave up 2 bases; unmatched junction bases: 3. This CDR3 comprises 14 residues. The source material was PBMCs, sampled around atezolizumab (anti-PD-L1) treatment. This TCR derives from a man aged 45-65 years with urothelial cancer. The chain carries TRBV28 and TRBJ2-7, with 7 positions matching TRBD1. The CDR3 coding sequence is TGTGCCAGCAGTTTACAGGGGGTAGCCTACGAGCAGTACTTC. This sequence encodes CASSLQGVAYEQYF.